This T cell receptor (beta chain) was obtained from a study of Tregs in tolerant kidney transplant recipients. Study results and limitations: No direct test of biological reproducibility was done here. Findings come from small patient numbers and require larger validation. The most relevant donor-specific Treg TCRbeta repertoire apparently came from expansion with activated donor B cells.

TCRdb's copy holds only in-frame clones and misses some; the assay was immunoSEQ multiplex PCR. This repertoire shows hundreds of thousands of clones, about 86% found once; its top ten account for around 0.6%. Unstimulated regulatory T cells (CD4+CD25+CD127-), CD4+CD25- non-regulatory cells, CD4 and CD8 cells were FACS-sorted from thawed PBMCs. This CDR3 contains 15 residues. In germline, CDR1 is SGHRS, CDR2 YFSETQ. V gave up 5 bases and J gave up 7 bases; unmatched junction bases: 13. Of note for this clone: The antigen remains undetermined.

This receptor was obtained from a human donor in good health. What was sequenced was CD4+ T cells from blood. The V gene is TRBV5-1, the J gene TRBJ1-2, with 8 bases that match TRBD1. The DNA of the CDR3 is TGCGCCAGCAGTGATAGTCCCGGAACAGGGGGTGGCTACACCTTC. It translates to CASSDSPGTGGGYTF.